This TCR beta chain was obtained from a study of T cells in Graves' hyperthyroidism and ophthalmopathy. V was clipped by 5 bases and J by 6 bases, with 16 bases between them. The germline V gene has CDR1 SEHNR and CDR2 FQNEAQ (reference sequence). The CDR3 spans 15 residues. This clonotype has ten or more counts. RNA transcripts were the template for amplifying TCR beta CDR3 regions. The HTBI primer set served for first-round RT-PCR of the TCR CDR3. TCRdb reanalysed the multiplex PCR reads using MiXCR and keeps one entry per CDR3 protein. The repertoire holds some 270,000 distinct CDR3 sequences, with about 14% as singletons.

The origin of this receptor is a woman aged 25 to 39 with Graves' hyperthyroidism that later progressed to Graves' ophthalmopathy. V and J are TRBV7-9 and TRBJ1-4, with D perhaps TRBD1 (6 bases). The sample consisted of blood. This chain's CDR3 is CASSQPGALYEKLFF. DNA of the CDR3: TGTGCCAGCAGCCAACCAGGGGCGCTTTATGAAAAACTGTTTTTT.